The 28 T cell receptor beta chains presented below share a single source sample, sequenced in a study of T cell changes during pregnancy in multiple sclerosis. Assay: immunoSEQ multiplex PCR; the TCRdb copy retains only in-frame clones and omits some. The sample includes roughly 50,000 clones, 85% to 95% of them seen just once. This specimen consisted of CD4+ T cells from peripheral blood mononuclear cells, obtained in the third trimester of pregnancy. The receptors originated from a female donor with multiple sclerosis, enrolled in a pregnancy study.

This clone has more than one count but fewer than ten. The chain recombines TRBV5-4 with TRBJ2-5; 9 bases match TRBD2. Germline V gene sequence: CDR1 SGHNT, CDR2 YYREEE (reference sequence). The trim removed 1 base at V and 4 bases at J, leaving 5 bases unmatched. The CDR3 consists of 15 residues. The DNA of the CDR3 is TGTGCCAGCAGCTTGAGCGGGGGGATAAGAGAGACCCAGTACTTC. Amino acid sequence: CASSLSGGIRETQYF.

This chain uses TRBV6-5 with TRBJ1-5, with TRBD1 identical over 8 bases. Germline V CDR1 and CDR2: MNHEY, SVGAGI. Trimming took 5 bases from V and 7 from J; bases not matched to a gene: 4. The CDR3 spans 13 residues. The CDR3 is CASSGDRGQPQHF. CDR3 nucleotide sequence: TGTGCCAGCAGTGGAGACAGGGGCCAGCCCCAGCATTTT.

The chain combines TRBV19 with TRBJ1-4; D remains ambiguous. Germline CDR1 reads LNHDA; CDR2 reads SQIVND (reference sequence). The V gene lost 1 base and the J gene lost 8 bases, with 5 bases spanning the gap. This CDR3 has 12 amino acids. CDR3 DNA sequence: TGTGCCAGTAGTATAGGTCAGGAAAAACTGTTTTTT. Its protein product is CASSIGQEKLFF.

The J gene is TRBJ1-3, the V gene TRBV6-1, with D perhaps TRBD1 (6 bases). The V gene lost 4 bases and the J gene lost 0 bases, with 10 bases spanning the gap. The germline V gene encodes CDR1 MNHNS and CDR2 SASEGT. This CDR3 region has 15 residues. In DNA form, the CDR3 reads TGTGCCAGCAGTGTCGACAGGTACTCTGGAAACACCATATATTTT. It specifies CASSVDRYSGNTIYF.

This clone was observed a few times. The chain links TRBV6-1 to TRBJ1-2, with no clear D. V lost 7 bases to trimming and J lost 0 bases, with 12 bases between them. The CDR3 extends over 14 amino acids. Germline V gene sequence: CDR1 MNHNS, CDR2 SASEGT. This CDR3 reads CASTRRSSNYGYTF. Written as DNA, the CDR3 is TGTGCCAGCACGAGGAGGAGTTCTAACTATGGCTACACCTTC.

V usage is TRBV4-2 and J usage is TRBJ1-2; D is unresolved. There are 16 residues in the CDR3. Per germline, CDR1 LGHNA and CDR2 YNFKEQ. The V end lost 0 bases, the J end lost 10 bases, and 21 bases lay between the germline ends. CDR3: CASSQEIPSVLGVYTF. In DNA, the CDR3 is TGTGCCAGCAGCCAAGAGATCCCCTCGGTCCTCGGTGTCTACACCTTC.

The chain has TRBV18 and TRBJ2-7; perhaps TRBD1 as D (6 bases). Germline-derived CDR1 and CDR2 are KGHSH and LQKENI. This CDR3 spans 14 amino acids. Trimming shortened V by 3 bases and J by 3 bases, and 12 bases separated the two germline ends. CDR3: CASSPYRDNYEQYF. In DNA form, the CDR3 reads TGTGCCAGCTCACCTTACAGGGACAACTACGAGCAGTACTTC.

The rearrangement uses TRBV28 and TRBJ1-1, with TRBD1 matching 7 bases. The CDR3 sequence is 15 residues long. Germline V gives CDR1 MDHEN, CDR2 SYDVKM. The J segment lost 1 base and the V segment lost 5 bases, leaving 7 bases of the junction unmatched. The CDR3 DNA reads as TGTGCCAGCAGTCCGAGACAGGGAACGAACACTGAAGCTTTCTTT. Encoded protein: CASSPRQGTNTEAFF.

The chain is built from TRBV7-2 and TRBJ2-1, with TRBD1 matching 7 bases. With V trimmed by 5 bases and J by 9 bases, 10 bases remained unmatched. Germline-derived CDR1 and CDR2 are SGHTA and FQGNSA. The CDR3 length is 14 residues. The CDR3 loop reads CASSRNRQGGEQFF. CDR3 nucleotide sequence: TGTGCCAGCAGCCGGAATAGACAGGGCGGTGAGCAGTTCTTC.

The V call is TRBV28, the J call TRBJ2-7; D possibly corresponds to TRBD1 (6 bases). CDR3 length: 13 residues. V was clipped by 6 bases and J by 1 base, with 10 bases between them. Germline lookup yields CDR1 MDHEN and CDR2 SYDVKM. The CDR3 spells CASRGDTSYEQYF. As DNA, the CDR3 is TGTGCCAGCAGGGGGGACACTTCCTACGAGCAGTACTTC.

The chain is built from TRBV5-1 and TRBJ2-3, with D maybe TRBD2 (6 bases). The CDR3 spans 16 residues. Trimming removed 4 bases at V and 0 bases at J, with 15 bases between. Germline V gene lookup returns CDR1 SGHRS and CDR2 YFSETQ. The CDR3 nucleotides are TGCGCCAGCAGCCGGTTCGGGAGCCTTAGCACAGATACGCAGTATTTT. Translated: CASSRFGSLSTDTQYF.

The chain employs TRBV5-1 and TRBJ2-7, with TRBD2 matching over 9 bases. Germline lookup yields CDR1 SGHRS and CDR2 YFSETQ. V shed 4 bases and J 1 base; nucleotides not matched to a gene: 3. The CDR3 runs to 14 residues. The CDR3, as DNA: TGCGCCAGCAGCCCTAGCGGGATTTCCTACGAGCAGTACTTC. It translates to CASSPSGISYEQYF.

V is TRBV19 and J is TRBJ2-2, with D maybe TRBD1 (5 bases). The germline CDR1 and CDR2 sequences are LNHDA and SQIVND (reference sequence). This CDR3 has 15 amino acids. The V end lost 7 bases, the J end lost 1 base, and 13 bases lay between the germline ends. CDR3 in DNA: TGTGCCAGTACCAGACAGAACCAGAACACCGGGGAGCTGTTTTTT. Protein sequence: CASTRQNQNTGELFF.

The gene calls are TRBV30 and TRBJ1-3; D is unresolved. The CDR3 has 14 amino acids. V lost 1 base and J 0 bases, leaving 7 bases between the germline ends. The V gene's germline CDR1 is GTSNPN and CDR2 SVGIG (reference sequence). Written as DNA, the CDR3 is TGTGCCTGGAGTGGACAAGCCTCTGGAAACACCATATATTTT. This codes for CAWSGQASGNTIYF.

The chain recombines TRBV28 with TRBJ1-1, with 9 bases fitting TRBD1. CDR1 MDHEN and CDR2 SYDVKM come from the germline V gene. CDR3 size: 17 residues. V was clipped by 5 bases and J by 4 bases; unmatched bases: 14. CDR3 coding DNA: TGTGCCAGCAGTACCCCTGGGACAGGGCCTAAGGGCACTGAAGCTTTCTTT. Protein sequence: CASSTPGTGPKGTEAFF.

The genes are TRBV19 and TRBJ2-1; D gene unclear. V gave up 4 bases and J gave up 8 bases, with 9 bases separating them. The germline V gene has CDR1 LNHDA and CDR2 SQIVND (reference sequence). CDR3 size: 12 residues. The chain's CDR3 is CASSTRVDEQFF. In nucleotides, the CDR3 is TGTGCCAGTAGTACCCGAGTAGATGAGCAGTTCTTC. The variable domain in full, completed from reference TRBV19 and TRBJ2-1, reads DGGITQSPKYLFRKEGQNVTLSCEQNLNHDAMYWYRQDPGQGLRLIYYSQIVNDFQKGDIAEGYSVSREKKESFPLTVTSAQKNPTAFYLCASSTRVDEQFFGPGTRLTVL.

This chain uses TRBV19 with TRBJ2-5, with 7 positions matching TRBD1. V lost 0 bases, J lost 5 bases, and 9 bases stayed unmatched. Germline V gene lookup returns CDR1 LNHDA and CDR2 SQIVND (reference sequence). The CDR3 is made up of 16 amino acids. CDR3 in amino acids: CASSIERQGNKETQYF. The CDR3 DNA reads TGTGCCAGTAGTATAGAGCGACAGGGCAATAAGGAGACCCAGTACTTC.

The chain joins TRBV11-2 to TRBJ1-4; TRBD1 matches 8 bases. J lost 8 bases, V lost 5 bases, and 7 bases had no gene match. The germline CDR1 and CDR2 sequences are SGHAT and FQNNGV. CDR3 length equals 14 residues. The CDR3 spells CASSTGQGAEKLFF. For the CDR3, the DNA is TGTGCCAGCAGCACTGGACAGGGCGCGGAAAAACTGTTTTTT.

The gene calls are TRBV19 and TRBJ1-4; D call uncertain. V was cut by 7 bases and J by 2 bases, with 11 bases left in between. The CDR3 runs to 14 residues. Looked up from germline, CDR1 is LNHDA and CDR2 is SQIVND (reference sequence). The CDR3 spells CASTPLGTNEKLFF. DNA of the CDR3: TGTGCCAGTACCCCCTTGGGCACTAATGAAAAACTGTTTTTT.

V is TRBV19 and J is TRBJ1-5; weak D call: TRBD1 (5 bases). The germline V gene has CDR1 LNHDA and CDR2 SQIVND (reference sequence). Deletions cut 8 bases from V and 4 bases from J, with 15 bases between. This CDR3 contains 14 residues. CDR3 DNA: TGTGCCAGTGGGTCGTGGGGCATAAATCAGCCCCAGCATTTT. As protein: CASGSWGINQPQHF.

V and J are TRBV12-2 and TRBJ1-5; the table's D call, TRBD1, was not checked against the DNA. TRBV12-2 constitutes a pseudogene. This CDR3 is built from 16 residues. The CDR3 bases are TGTGCAAGTCGCTCCCAGGACACCGATAGCAATCAGCCCCAGCATTTT. Its protein product is CASRSQDTDSNQPQHF.

The gene calls are TRBV11-1 and TRBJ2-1; the D gene is possibly TRBD1 (5 bases). CDR3 length: 16 residues. V shed 3 bases and J shed 0 bases, with 12 bases lying between them. In germline, CDR1 is SGHAT, CDR2 FQDESV (reference sequence). CDR3 in amino acids: CASSFNQGSSYNEQFF. The CDR3 bases are TGTGCCAGCAGCTTTAACCAGGGAAGCTCCTACAATGAGCAGTTCTTC.

This clone was picked up one time. This rearrangement joins TRBV6-6 to TRBJ2-2; 7 bases are a match to TRBD1. The V segment lost 6 bases and the J segment 5 bases; nucleotides outside the gene matches: 9. The CDR3 spans 15 residues. The germline V gene encodes CDR1 MNHNY and CDR2 SVGAGI (reference sequence). The CDR3 DNA is TGTGCCAGCAGCGGAACAGGGGTAGGGACCGGGGAGCTGTTTTTT. Its translation: CASSGTGVGTGELFF.

The sample holds one count of this clone. The J gene is TRBJ2-1, the V gene TRBV19; 11 nucleotides align to TRBD1. The CDR3 has 15 amino acids. Germline trimming cut 4 bases from V and 8 bases from J; bases unmatched to any gene: 7. The germline CDR1 and CDR2 sequences are LNHDA and SQIVND (reference sequence). The CDR3, as DNA: TGTGCCAGTAGTACGGACAGGGGGCATCTCGATGAGCAGTTCTTC. It encodes CASSTDRGHLDEQFF.

This clone was observed a single time. The chain has TRBV6-6 and TRBJ2-4; 7 positions match TRBD2. From germline, CDR1 is MNHNY and CDR2 SVGAGI (reference sequence). J gave up 15 bases and V 5 bases, and 7 bases lay outside the gene matches. The CDR3 is 11 amino acids. The CDR3 reads CASSAGEPRYF. CDR3 coding DNA: TGTGCCAGCAGTGCGGGGGAACCTCGGTACTTC.

V gene TRBV5-1 combines with J gene TRBJ1-2; 7 bases line up with TRBD1. The V gene's germline CDR1 is SGHRS and CDR2 YFSETQ. With 4 bases clipped from V and 4 bases from J, the junction kept 4 bases outside the gene matches. The CDR3 has 13 amino acids. CDR3 residues: CASSNGTVYGYTF. CDR3 sequence (DNA): TGCGCCAGCAGCAACGGGACAGTCTATGGCTACACCTTC.

The rearrangement links TRBV7-9 to TRBJ2-1; D unresolved. The germline V and J ends were trimmed by 5 bases and 8 bases, with 7 bases remaining between them. The CDR3 covers 11 residues. CDR1 and CDR2 (germline): SEHNR, FQNEAQ (reference sequence). DNA of the CDR3: TGTGCCAGCAGCCCCCTCGATGAGCAGTTCTTC. Translating it yields CASSPLDEQFF.

The chain employs TRBV27 and TRBJ1-2; 8 bases match TRBD1. The CDR3 has 14 amino acids. V was clipped by 4 bases and J by 8 bases; unmatched bases: 9. From germline, CDR1 is MNHEY and CDR2 SMNVEV (reference sequence). The CDR3 protein is CASSYRTGQGGYTF. In DNA, the CDR3 is TGTGCCAGCAGTTACAGGACAGGGCAAGGAGGCTACACCTTC.